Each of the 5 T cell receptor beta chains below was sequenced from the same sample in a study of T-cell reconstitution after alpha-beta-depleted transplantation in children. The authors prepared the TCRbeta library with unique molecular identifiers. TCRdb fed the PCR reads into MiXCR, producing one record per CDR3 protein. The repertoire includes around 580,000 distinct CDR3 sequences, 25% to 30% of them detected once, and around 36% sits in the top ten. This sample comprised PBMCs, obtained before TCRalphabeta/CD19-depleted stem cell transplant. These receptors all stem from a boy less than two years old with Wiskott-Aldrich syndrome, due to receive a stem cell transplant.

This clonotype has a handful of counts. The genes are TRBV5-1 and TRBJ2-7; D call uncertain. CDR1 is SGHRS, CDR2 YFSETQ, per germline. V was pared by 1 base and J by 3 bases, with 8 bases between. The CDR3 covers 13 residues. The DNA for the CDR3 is TGCGCCAGCAGCTTGTTGGCCGACTACGAGCAGTACTTC. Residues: CASSLLADYEQYF. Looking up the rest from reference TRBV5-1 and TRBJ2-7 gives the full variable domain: KAGVTQTPRYLIKTRGQQVTLSCSPISGHRSVSWYQQTPGQGLQFLFEYFSETQRNKGNFPGRFSGRQFSNSRSEMNVSTLELGDSALYLCASSLLADYEQYFGPGTRLTVT.

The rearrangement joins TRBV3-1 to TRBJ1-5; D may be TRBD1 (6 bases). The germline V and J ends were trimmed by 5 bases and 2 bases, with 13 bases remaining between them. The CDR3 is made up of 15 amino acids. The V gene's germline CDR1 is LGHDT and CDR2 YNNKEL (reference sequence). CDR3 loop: CASSSRAGGNQPQHF. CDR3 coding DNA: TGTGCCAGCAGCTCAAGGGCAGGGGGCAATCAGCCCCAGCATTTT. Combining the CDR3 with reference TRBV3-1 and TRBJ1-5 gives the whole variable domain DTAVSQTPKYLVTQMGNDKSIKCEQNLGHDTMYWYKQDSKKFLKIMFSYNNKELIINETVPNRFSPKSPDKAHLNLHINSLELGDSAVYFCASSSRAGGNQPQHFGDGTRLSIL.

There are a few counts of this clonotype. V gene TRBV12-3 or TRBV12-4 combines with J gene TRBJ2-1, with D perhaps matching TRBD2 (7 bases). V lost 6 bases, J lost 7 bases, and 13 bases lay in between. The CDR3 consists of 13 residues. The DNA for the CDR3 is TGTGCCAGCAGCCCGGGGAGGGGGAATGAGCAGTTCTTC. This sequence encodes CASSPGRGNEQFF.

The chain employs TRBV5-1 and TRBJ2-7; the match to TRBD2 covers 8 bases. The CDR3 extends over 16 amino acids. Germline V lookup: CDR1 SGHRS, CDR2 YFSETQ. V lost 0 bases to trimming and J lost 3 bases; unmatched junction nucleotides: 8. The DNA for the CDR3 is TGCGCCAGCAGCTTGGACTCAGGGCGGGGGGTCTACGAGCAGTACTTC. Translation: CASSLDSGRGVYEQYF.

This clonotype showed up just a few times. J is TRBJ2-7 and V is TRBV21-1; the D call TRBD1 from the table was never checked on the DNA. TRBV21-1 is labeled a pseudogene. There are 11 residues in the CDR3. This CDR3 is CAPGRLYEQYF. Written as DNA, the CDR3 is TGTGCCCCCGGGCGGCTTTACGAGCAGTACTTC.